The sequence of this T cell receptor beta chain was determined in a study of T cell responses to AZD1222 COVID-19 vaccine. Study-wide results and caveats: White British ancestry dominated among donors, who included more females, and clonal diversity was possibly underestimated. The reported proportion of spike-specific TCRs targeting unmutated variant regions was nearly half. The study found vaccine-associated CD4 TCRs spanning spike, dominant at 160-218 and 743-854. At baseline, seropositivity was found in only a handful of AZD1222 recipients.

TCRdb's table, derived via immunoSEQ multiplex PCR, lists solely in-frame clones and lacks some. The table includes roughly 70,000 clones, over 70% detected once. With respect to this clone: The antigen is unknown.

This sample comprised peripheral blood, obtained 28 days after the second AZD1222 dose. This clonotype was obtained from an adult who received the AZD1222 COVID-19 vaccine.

The CDR3 spells CASSLSGRRPYEQYF. The CDR3 coding sequence is TGTGCCAGCAGTTTATCCGGCAGGCGACCCTACGAGCAGTACTTC. The chain uses TRBV28 and TRBJ2-7, with D uncertain. Looked up from germline, CDR1 is MDHEN and CDR2 is SYDVKM. Trimming stripped 1 base from V and 2 bases from J, with 12 bases between. The CDR3 loop spans 15 amino acids.